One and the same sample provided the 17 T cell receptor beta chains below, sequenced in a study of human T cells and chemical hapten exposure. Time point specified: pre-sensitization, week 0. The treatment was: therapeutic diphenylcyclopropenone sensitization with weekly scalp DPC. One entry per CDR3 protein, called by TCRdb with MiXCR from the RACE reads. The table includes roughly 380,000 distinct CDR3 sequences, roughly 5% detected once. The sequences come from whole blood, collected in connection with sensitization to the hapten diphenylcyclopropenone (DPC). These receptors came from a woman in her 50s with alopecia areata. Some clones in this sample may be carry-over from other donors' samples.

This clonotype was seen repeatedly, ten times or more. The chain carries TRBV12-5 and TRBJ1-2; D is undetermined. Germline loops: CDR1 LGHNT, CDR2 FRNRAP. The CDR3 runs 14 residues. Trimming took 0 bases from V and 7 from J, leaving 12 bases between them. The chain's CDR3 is CASGLVGVDSGYTF. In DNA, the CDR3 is TGTGCTAGTGGTTTGGTAGGCGTGGATTCTGGCTACACCTTC.

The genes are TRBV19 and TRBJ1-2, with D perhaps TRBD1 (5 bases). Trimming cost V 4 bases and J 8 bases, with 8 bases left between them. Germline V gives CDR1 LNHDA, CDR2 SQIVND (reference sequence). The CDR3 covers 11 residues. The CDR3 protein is CASSTRDGYTF. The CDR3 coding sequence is TGTGCCAGTAGTACCAGGGACGGCTACACCTTC.

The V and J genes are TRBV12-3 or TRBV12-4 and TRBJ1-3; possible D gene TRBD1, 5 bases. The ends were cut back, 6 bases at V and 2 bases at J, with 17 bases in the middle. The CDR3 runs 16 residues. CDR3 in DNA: TGTGCCAGCAGCCTAGGGACGGCGAGCGCTGGAAACACCATATATTTT. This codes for CASSLGTASAGNTIYF.

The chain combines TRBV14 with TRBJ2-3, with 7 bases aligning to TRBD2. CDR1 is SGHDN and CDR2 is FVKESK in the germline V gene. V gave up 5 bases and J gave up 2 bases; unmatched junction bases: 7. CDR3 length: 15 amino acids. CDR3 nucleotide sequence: TGTGCCAGCAGCGTCCGGGACTACCCCACAGATACGCAGTATTTT. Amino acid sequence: CASSVRDYPTDTQYF.

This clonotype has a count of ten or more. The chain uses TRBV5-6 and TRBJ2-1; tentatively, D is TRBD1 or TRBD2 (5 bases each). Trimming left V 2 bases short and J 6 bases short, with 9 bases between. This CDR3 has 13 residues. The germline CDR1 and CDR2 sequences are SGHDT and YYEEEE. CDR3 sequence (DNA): TGTGCCAGCAGCTTAGGGACCATCAATGAGCAGTTCTTC. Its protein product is CASSLGTINEQFF.

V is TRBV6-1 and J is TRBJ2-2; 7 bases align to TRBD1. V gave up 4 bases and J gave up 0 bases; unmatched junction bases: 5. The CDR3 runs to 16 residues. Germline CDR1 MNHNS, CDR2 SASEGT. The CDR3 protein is CASSGNRGTNTGELFF. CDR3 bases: TGTGCCAGCAGTGGAAACAGGGGCACGAACACCGGGGAGCTGTTTTTT.

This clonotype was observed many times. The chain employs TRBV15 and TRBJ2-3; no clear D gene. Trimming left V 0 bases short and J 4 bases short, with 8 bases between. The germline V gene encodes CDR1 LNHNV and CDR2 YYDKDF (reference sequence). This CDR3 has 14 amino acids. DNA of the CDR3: TGTGCCACCAGCAGAGATCGTCTAGCAGATACGCAGTATTTT. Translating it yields CATSRDRLADTQYF.

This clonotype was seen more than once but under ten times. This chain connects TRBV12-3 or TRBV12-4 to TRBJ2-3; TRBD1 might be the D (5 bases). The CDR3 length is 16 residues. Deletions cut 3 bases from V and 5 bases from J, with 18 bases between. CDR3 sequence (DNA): TGTGCCAGCAGTTTCCCCAAAGGGGTAGAAGAAGATACGCAGTATTTT. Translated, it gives CASSFPKGVEEDTQYF.

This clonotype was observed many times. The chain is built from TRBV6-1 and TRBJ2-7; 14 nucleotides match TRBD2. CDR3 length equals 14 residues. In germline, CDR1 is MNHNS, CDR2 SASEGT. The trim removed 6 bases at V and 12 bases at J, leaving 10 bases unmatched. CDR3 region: CASRTIGLAGGSYF. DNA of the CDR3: TGTGCCAGCAGAACCATCGGACTAGCGGGGGGCTCGTACTTC.

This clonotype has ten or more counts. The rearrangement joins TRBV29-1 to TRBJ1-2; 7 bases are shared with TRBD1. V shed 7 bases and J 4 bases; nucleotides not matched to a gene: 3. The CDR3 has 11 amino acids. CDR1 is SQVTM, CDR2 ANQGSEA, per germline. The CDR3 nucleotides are TGCAGCGGAAGGACAGGCTATGGCTACACCTTC. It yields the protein CSGRTGYGYTF.

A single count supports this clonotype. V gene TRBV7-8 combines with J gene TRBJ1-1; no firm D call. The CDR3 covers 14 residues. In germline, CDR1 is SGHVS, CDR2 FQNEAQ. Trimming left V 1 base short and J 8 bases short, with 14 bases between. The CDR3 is CASSLGLPLREAFF. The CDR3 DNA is TGTGCCAGCAGCTTAGGGCTTCCGTTAAGGGAAGCTTTCTTT.

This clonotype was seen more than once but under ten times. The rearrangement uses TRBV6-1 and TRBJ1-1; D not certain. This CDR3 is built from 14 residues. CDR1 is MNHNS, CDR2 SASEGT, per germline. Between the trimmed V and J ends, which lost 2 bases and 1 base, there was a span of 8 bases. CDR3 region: CASSEMAANTEAFF. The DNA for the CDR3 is TGTGCCAGCAGTGAAATGGCAGCGAACACTGAAGCTTTCTTT.

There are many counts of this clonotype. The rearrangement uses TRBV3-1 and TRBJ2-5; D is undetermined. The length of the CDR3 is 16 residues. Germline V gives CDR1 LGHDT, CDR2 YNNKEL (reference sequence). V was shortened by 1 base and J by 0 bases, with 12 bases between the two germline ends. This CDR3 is CASSQGAELYQETQYF. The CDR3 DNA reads TGTGCCAGCAGCCAAGGAGCAGAGCTGTACCAAGAGACCCAGTACTTC.

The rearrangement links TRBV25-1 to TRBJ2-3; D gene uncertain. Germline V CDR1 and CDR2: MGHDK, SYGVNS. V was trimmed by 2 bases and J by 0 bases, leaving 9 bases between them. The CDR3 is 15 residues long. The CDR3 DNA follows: TGTGCCAGCAGTGAAGGTGGAAGAAGCACAGATACGCAGTATTTT. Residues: CASSEGGRSTDTQYF.

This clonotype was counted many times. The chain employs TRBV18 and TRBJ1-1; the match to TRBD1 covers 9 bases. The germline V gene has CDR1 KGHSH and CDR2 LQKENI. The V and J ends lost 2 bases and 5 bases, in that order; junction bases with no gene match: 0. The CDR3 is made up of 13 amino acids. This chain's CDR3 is CASSPDRGTEAFF. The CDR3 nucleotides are TGTGCCAGCTCACCAGACAGGGGGACTGAAGCTTTCTTT.

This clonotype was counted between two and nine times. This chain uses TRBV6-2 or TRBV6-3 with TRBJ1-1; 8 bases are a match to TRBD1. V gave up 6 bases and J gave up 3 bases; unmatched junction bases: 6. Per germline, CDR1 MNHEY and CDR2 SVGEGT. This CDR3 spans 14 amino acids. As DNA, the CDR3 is TGTGCCAGCAGCAGGACAGGGCGGCACACTGAAGCTTTCTTT. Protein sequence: CASSRTGRHTEAFF.

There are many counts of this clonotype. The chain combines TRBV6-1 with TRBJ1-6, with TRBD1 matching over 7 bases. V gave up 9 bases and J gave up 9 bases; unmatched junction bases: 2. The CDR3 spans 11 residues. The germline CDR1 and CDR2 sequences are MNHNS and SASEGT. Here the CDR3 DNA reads TGTGCCAGAACAGGGGTTTCACCCCTCCACTTT. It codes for CARTGVSPLHF.